Presented here are 11 T cell receptor beta chains from one specimen sequenced in a study of CD8 T cells in Susac syndrome. Reverse transcription of about 0.45 to 1 ug RNA used random hexamers. TCRdb processed the immunoSEQ multiplex PCR reads anew with MiXCR; each CDR3 protein has one entry. Seen here are 120,000 or so distinct CDR3 sequences, 90% to 95% observed once, and the top ten hold 0.093%. Sequenced: CD4+ T cells from PBMCs. The source is a human donor with multiple sclerosis.

This chain uses TRBV5-8 with TRBJ1-4; TRBD1 matches at 8 bases. After removal of 4 bases from V and 6 bases from J, the junction contained 8 bases not matched to a gene. CDR3 size: 15 residues. Germline CDR1 and CDR2: SGHTS and YDEGEE. In DNA form, the CDR3 reads TGTGCCAGCAGCCGGGGGGACAGGATCGATGAAAAACTGTTTTTT. Its protein product is CASSRGDRIDEKLFF.

The chain employs TRBV28 and TRBJ2-5, with 9 bases identical to TRBD1. V was clipped by 4 bases and J by 3 bases; unmatched bases: 9. CDR3 size: 16 residues. Germline V gives CDR1 MDHEN, CDR2 SYDVKM. The CDR3 region has the DNA TGTGCCAGCAGTTCGAGCTCCGGGACAGGGAAAGAGACCCAGTACTTC. This encodes CASSSSSGTGKETQYF.

The sample holds one count of this clonotype. V and J are TRBV30 and TRBJ1-5; TRBD1 might be the D (6 bases). CDR1 is GTSNPN and CDR2 is SVGIG in the germline V gene (reference sequence). CDR3 size: 15 residues. V lost 3 bases and J lost 2, with 14 bases in between. This CDR3 is CAWSQDSQRNQPQHF. In nucleotides, the CDR3 is TGTGCCTGGAGCCAGGACAGCCAACGCAATCAGCCCCAGCATTTT.

The chain carries TRBV12-3 or TRBV12-4 and TRBJ2-1, with 9 positions matching TRBD1. The CDR3 totals 15 residues. V was clipped by 4 bases and J by 2 bases; unmatched bases: 3. CDR3 region: CASSSGTGTYNEQFF. The CDR3 DNA reads TGTGCCAGCAGTTCCGGGACAGGGACCTACAATGAGCAGTTCTTC.

The chain has TRBV6-4 and TRBJ1-1; perhaps TRBD1 as D (5 bases). This CDR3 comprises 15 residues. V shed 2 bases and J shed 0 bases, with 10 bases lying between them. Germline CDR1 reads MRHNA; CDR2 reads SNTAGT. For the CDR3, the DNA is TGTGCCAGCAGTGACCCGATCAGGGTGAACACTGAAGCTTTCTTT. It specifies CASSDPIRVNTEAFF.

This chain joins TRBV12-3 or TRBV12-4 and TRBJ1-6; D call uncertain. CDR3 length: 13 residues. Trimming removed 3 bases at V and 10 bases at J, with 10 bases between. The CDR3 protein is CASSLGRESPLHF. For the CDR3, the DNA is TGTGCCAGCAGTTTGGGAAGGGAATCACCCCTCCACTTT.

This clonotype was seen just once. The chain recombines TRBV3-1 with TRBJ2-7, with D hard to call. Trimming shortened V by 2 bases and J by 6 bases, and 11 bases separated the two germline ends. In germline, CDR1 is LGHDT, CDR2 YNNKEL (reference sequence). The CDR3 is 13 residues long. CDR3 nucleotides: TGTGCCAGCAGCCAAATGCTAGAAACCGAGCAGTACTTC. Protein product: CASSQMLETEQYF.

This chain uses TRBV30 with TRBJ2-2; possibly TRBD1 for D (5 bases). Trimming shortened V by 2 bases and J by 4 bases, and 14 bases separated the two germline ends. This CDR3 comprises 15 residues. CDR1 and CDR2 from the germline V gene are GTSNPN and SVGIG (reference sequence). The CDR3 loop is CAWSKMGLGTGELFF. CDR3 bases: TGTGCCTGGAGTAAGATGGGGCTGGGCACCGGGGAGCTGTTTTTT.

The rearrangement joins TRBV5-1 to TRBJ1-4; D gene unclear. Germline CDR1 SGHRS, CDR2 YFSETQ. V shed 0 bases and J shed 5 bases, with 11 bases lying between them. The CDR3 has 15 residues. In nucleotides, the CDR3 is TGCGCCAGCAGCTTGGGGTGGGCGCTAAATGAAAAACTGTTTTTT. Protein product: CASSLGWALNEKLFF.

The genes are TRBV18 and TRBJ1-1; D gene ambiguous. The CDR3 consists of 14 residues. The germline V and J ends were trimmed by 3 bases and 1 base, with 9 bases remaining between them. Germline V gene lookup returns CDR1 KGHSH and CDR2 LQKENI. In nucleotides, the CDR3 is TGTGCCAGCTCACCGGCTGGGCAGAACACTGAAGCTTTCTTT. It is translated as CASSPAGQNTEAFF. Looking up the rest from reference TRBV18 and TRBJ1-1 gives the full variable domain: NAGVMQNPRHLVRRRGQEARLRCSPMKGHSHVYWYRQLPEEGLKFMVYLQKENIIDESGMPKERFSAEFPKEGPSILRIQQVVRGDSAAYFCASSPAGQNTEAFFGQGTRLTVV.

V usage is TRBV5-1 and J usage is TRBJ2-7; D uncertain. The CDR3 loop spans 11 amino acids. Looked up from germline, CDR1 is SGHRS and CDR2 is YFSETQ. V shed 5 bases and J shed 4 bases, with 7 bases lying between them. CDR3 region: CASSSEYEQYF. CDR3 in DNA: TGCGCCAGCAGTTCTGAATACGAGCAGTACTTC.